The TCR beta chain described here comes from a study of blood T cell repertoires in COVID-19. V dropped 6 bases and J dropped 5; count of bases not matched to a gene: 9. The CDR3 extends over 13 amino acids. Germline V gene sequence: CDR1 SQVTM, CDR2 ANQGSEA. TCRdb's copy holds only in-frame clones and misses some; the assay was immunoSEQ multiplex PCR. The data hold some 110,000 clones, with 75% to 90% observed a single time. The source of this sequence is a human donor in a cohort sampled during active COVID-19. This chain uses TRBV29-1 with TRBJ1-1, with 7 bases that match TRBD1. The sequenced material came from peripheral blood. CDR3 bases: TGCAGCGTCCGGCAGGGGGTTGGGACTGAAGCTTTCTTT. Its translation: CSVRQGVGTEAFF.